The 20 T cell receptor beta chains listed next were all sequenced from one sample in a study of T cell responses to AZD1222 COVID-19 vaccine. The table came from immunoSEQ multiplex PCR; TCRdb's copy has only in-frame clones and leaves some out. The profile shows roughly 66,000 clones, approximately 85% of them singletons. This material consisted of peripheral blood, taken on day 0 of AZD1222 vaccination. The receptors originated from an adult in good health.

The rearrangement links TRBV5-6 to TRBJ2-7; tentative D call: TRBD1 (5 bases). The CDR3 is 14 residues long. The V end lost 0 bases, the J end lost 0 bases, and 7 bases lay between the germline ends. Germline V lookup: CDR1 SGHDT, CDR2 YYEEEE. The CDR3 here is CASSLGGRSYEQYF. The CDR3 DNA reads TGTGCCAGCAGCTTGGGGGGCCGCTCCTACGAGCAGTACTTC.

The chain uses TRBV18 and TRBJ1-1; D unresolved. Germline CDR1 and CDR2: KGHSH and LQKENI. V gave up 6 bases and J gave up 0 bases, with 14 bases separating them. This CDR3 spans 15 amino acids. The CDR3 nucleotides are TGTGCCAGCTCCCCGGGAGTTATCTTGAACACTGAAGCTTTCTTT. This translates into CASSPGVILNTEAFF. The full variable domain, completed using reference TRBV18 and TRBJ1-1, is NAGVMQNPRHLVRRRGQEARLRCSPMKGHSHVYWYRQLPEEGLKFMVYLQKENIIDESGMPKERFSAEFPKEGPSILRIQQVVRGDSAAYFCASSPGVILNTEAFFGQGTRLTVV.

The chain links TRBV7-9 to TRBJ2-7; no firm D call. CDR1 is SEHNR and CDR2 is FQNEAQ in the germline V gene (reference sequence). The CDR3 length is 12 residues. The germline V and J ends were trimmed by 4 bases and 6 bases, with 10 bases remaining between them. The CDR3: CASSSWASEQYF. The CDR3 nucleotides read TGTGCCAGCAGCTCCTGGGCCTCCGAGCAGTACTTC.

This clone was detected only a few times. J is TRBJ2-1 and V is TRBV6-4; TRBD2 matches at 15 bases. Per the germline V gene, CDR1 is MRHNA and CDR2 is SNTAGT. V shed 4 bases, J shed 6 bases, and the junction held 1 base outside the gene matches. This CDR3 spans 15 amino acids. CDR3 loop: CASSGTSGGANEQFF. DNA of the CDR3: TGTGCCAGCAGTGGGACTAGCGGGGGGGCCAATGAGCAGTTCTTC.

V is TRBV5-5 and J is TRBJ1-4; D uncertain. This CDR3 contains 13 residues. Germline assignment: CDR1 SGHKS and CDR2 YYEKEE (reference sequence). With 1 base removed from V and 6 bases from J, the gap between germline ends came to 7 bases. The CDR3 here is CASSLNIHEKLFF. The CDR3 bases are TGTGCCAGCAGCTTGAACATTCATGAAAAACTGTTTTTT.

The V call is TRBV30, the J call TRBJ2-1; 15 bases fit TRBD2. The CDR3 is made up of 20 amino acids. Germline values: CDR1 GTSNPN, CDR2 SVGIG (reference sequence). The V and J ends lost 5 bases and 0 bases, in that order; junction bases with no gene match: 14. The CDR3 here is CAWVGAGLAGGLSSYNEQFF. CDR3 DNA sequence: TGTGCCTGGGTCGGGGCTGGACTAGCGGGGGGGTTAAGCTCCTACAATGAGCAGTTCTTC.

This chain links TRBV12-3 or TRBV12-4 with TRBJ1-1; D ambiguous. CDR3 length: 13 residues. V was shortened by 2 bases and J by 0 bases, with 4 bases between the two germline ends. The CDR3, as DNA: TGTGCCAGCAGTTTAAGTTTGAACACTGAAGCTTTCTTT. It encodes CASSLSLNTEAFF.

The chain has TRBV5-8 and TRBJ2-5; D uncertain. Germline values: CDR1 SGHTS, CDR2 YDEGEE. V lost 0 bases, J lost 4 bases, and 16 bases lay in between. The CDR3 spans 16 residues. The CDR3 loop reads CASSLEYGVSGETQYF. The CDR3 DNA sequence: TGTGCCAGCAGCTTGGAGTATGGGGTTAGTGGAGAGACCCAGTACTTC.

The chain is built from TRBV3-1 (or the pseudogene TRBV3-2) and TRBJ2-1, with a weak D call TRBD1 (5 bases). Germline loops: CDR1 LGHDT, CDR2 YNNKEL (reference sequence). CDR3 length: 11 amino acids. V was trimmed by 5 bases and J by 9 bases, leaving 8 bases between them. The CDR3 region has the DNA TGTGCCAGCAGCAGGGGCCGTGAGCAGTTCTTC. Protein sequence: CASSRGREQFF.

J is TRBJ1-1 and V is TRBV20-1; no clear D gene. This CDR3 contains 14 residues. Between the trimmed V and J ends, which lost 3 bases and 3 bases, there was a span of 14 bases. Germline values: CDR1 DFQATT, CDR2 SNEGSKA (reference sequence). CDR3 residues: CSASKGGQYTEAFF. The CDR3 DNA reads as TGCAGTGCTAGTAAGGGCGGTCAATACACTGAAGCTTTCTTT.

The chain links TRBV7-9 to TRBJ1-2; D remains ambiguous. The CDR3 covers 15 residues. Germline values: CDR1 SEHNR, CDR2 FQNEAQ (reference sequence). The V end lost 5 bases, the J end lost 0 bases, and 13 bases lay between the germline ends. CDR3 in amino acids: CASSPSALSNYGYTF. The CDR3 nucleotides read TGTGCCAGCAGCCCCTCGGCGCTGTCTAACTATGGCTACACCTTC.

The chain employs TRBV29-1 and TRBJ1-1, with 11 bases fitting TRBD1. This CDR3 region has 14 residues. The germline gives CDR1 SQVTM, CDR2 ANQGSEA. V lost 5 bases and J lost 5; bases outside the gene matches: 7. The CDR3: CSVLTGTGGTEAFF. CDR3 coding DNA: TGCAGCGTTCTTACCGGGACAGGGGGGACTGAAGCTTTCTTT.

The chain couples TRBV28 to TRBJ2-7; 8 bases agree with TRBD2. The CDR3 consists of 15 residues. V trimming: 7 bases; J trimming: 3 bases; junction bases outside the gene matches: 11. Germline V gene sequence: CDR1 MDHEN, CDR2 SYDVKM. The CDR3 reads CASIPSREGGYEQYF. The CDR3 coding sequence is TGTGCCAGCATCCCGTCCCGGGAGGGAGGCTACGAGCAGTACTTC. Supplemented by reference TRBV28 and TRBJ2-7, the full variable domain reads DVKVTQSSRYLVKRTGEKVFLECVQDMDHENMFWYRQDPGLGLRLIYFSYDVKMKEKGDIPEGYSVSREKKERFSLILESASTNQTSMYLCASIPSREGGYEQYFGPGTRLTVT.

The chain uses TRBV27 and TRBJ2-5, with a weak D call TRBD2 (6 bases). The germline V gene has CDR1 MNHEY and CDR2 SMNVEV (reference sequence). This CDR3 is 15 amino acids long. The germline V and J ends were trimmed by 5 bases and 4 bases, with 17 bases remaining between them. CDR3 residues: CASSPWGGAGETQYF. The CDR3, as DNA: TGTGCCAGCAGTCCGTGGGGCGGGGCCGGAGAGACCCAGTACTTC.

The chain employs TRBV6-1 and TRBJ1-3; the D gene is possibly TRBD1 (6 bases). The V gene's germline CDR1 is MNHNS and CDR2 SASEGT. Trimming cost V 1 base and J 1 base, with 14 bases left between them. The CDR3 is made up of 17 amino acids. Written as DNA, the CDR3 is TGTGCCAGCAGTGAAGTGCGGGTCAGGGGATCTGGAAACACCATATATTTT. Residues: CASSEVRVRGSGNTIYF.

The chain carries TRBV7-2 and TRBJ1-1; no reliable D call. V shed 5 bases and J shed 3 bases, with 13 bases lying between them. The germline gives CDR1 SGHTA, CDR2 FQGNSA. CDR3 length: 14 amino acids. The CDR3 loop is CASSPRLIDTEAFF. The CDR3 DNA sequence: TGTGCCAGCAGCCCACGACTTATAGACACTGAAGCTTTCTTT. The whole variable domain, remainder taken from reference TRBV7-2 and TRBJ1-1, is GAGVSQSPSNKVTEKGKDVELRCDPISGHTALYWYRQSLGQGLEFLIYFQGNSAPDKSGLPSDRFSAERTGGSVSTLTIQRTQQEDSAVYLCASSPRLIDTEAFFGQGTRLTVV.

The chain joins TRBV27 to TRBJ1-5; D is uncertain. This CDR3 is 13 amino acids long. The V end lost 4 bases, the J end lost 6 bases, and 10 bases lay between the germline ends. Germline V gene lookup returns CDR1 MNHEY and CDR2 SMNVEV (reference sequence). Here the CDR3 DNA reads TGTGCCAGCAGTTATCGGGTTGGTCAGCCCCAGCATTTT. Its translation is CASSYRVGQPQHF.

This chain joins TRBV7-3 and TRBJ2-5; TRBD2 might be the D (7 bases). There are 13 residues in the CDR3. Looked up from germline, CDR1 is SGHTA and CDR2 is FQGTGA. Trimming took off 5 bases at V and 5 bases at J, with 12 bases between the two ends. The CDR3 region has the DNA TGTGCCAGCAGCGCCGGGGGGCCGGAGACCCAGTACTTC. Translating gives CASSAGGPETQYF.

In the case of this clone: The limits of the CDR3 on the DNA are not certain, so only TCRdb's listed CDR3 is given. The CDR3 spells CASSLVFGAGIGELFF. This sequence joins TRBV7-6 and TRBJ2-2. Looked up from germline, CDR1 is SGHVS and CDR2 is FNYEAQ. The CDR3 contains 16 residues when both ends are counted.

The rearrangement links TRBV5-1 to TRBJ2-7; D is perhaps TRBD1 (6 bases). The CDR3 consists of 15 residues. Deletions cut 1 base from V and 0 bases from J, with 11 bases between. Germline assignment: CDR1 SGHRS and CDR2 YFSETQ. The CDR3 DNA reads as TGCGCCAGCAGCTTGAGGGGGAGAAGCTCCTACGAGCAGTACTTC. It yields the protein CASSLRGRSSYEQYF. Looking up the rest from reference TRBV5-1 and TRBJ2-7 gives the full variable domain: KAGVTQTPRYLIKTRGQQVTLSCSPISGHRSVSWYQQTPGQGLQFLFEYFSETQRNKGNFPGRFSGRQFSNSRSEMNVSTLELGDSALYLCASSLRGRSSYEQYFGPGTRLTVT.